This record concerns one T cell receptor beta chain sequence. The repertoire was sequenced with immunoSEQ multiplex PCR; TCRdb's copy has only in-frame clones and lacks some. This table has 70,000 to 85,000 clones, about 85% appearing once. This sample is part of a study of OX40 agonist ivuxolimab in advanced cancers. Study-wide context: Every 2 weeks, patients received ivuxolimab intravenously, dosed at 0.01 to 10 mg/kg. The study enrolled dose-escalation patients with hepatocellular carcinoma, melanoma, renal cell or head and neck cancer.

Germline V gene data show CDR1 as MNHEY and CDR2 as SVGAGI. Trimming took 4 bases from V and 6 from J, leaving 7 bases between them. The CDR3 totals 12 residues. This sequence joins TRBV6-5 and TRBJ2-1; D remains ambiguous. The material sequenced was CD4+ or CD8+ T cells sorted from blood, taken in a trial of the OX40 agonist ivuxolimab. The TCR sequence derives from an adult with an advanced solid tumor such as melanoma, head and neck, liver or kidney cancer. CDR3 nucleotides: TGTGCCAGCAGTTCTTATAGCAATGAGCAGTTCTTC. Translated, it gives CASSSYSNEQFF.